These T cell receptor beta chains were read from a single sample in a study of blood T cell repertoires in COVID-19. Only in-frame clones appear in the TCRdb table, and some are missing; sequencing was by immunoSEQ multiplex PCR. Among 80,000 to 100,000 clones listed, over 70% were seen once. Source material: peripheral blood. The receptors come from a man in his 60s with acute or convalescent COVID-19. Each CDR3 is given with its conserved first and last residue. Fields, in order: J gene, V gene, CDR3 protein.

j_call: TRBJ1-2; v_call: TRBV6-1; cdr3_aa: CASSERQTYGYTF
j_call: TRBJ2-1; v_call: TRBV7-6; cdr3_aa: CASSLVGRGVRSYNEQFF
j_call: TRBJ1-1; v_call: TRBV3-1/TRBV3-2; cdr3_aa: CASSHAGTTFEAFF
j_call: TRBJ2-5; v_call: TRBV11-2; cdr3_aa: CASSTNSGRGGETQYF
j_call: TRBJ2-2; v_call: TRBV6-2/TRBV6-3; cdr3_aa: CASSRQGSTGELFF
j_call: TRBJ2-7; v_call: TRBV6-5; cdr3_aa: CASSTLWEQGFEQYF
j_call: TRBJ2-7; v_call: TRBV30; cdr3_aa: CAWRPQGFSYEQYF
j_call: TRBJ1-3; v_call: TRBV7-5; cdr3_aa: CANPSRGAVNTIYF
j_call: TRBJ1-3; v_call: TRBV11-1; cdr3_aa: CASSRTDSGNTIYF
j_call: TRBJ1-3; v_call: TRBV7-8; cdr3_aa: CASSLVGRGLRTGNTIYF
j_call: TRBJ2-5; v_call: TRBV5-8; cdr3_aa: CASSLAGQGGETQYF
j_call: TRBJ1-3; v_call: TRBV7-8; cdr3_aa: CASSFDSPSHSGNTIYF
j_call: TRBJ2-1; v_call: TRBV5-4; cdr3_aa: CASKGSGISSSYNEQFF
j_call: TRBJ2-5; v_call: TRBV5-4; cdr3_aa: CASSSSRSPGQAETQYF
j_call: TRBJ2-3; v_call: TRBV6-5; cdr3_aa: CASRSGSRSVDTQYF
j_call: TRBJ1-2; v_call: TRBV25-1; cdr3_aa: CASSAHRGSYYGYTF
j_call: TRBJ1-4; v_call: TRBV24-1; cdr3_aa: CATSDPRRGEKLFF
j_call: TRBJ1-1; v_call: TRBV5-6; cdr3_aa: CASSFAHPDTEAFF
j_call: TRBJ2-5; v_call: TRBV29-1; cdr3_aa: CSVGGSGGSQETQYF
j_call: TRBJ2-1; v_call: TRBV7-2; cdr3_aa: CASSLANTGKEQFF
j_call: TRBJ2-5; v_call: TRBV6-5; cdr3_aa: CATGTEQETQYF
j_call: TRBJ2-7; v_call: TRBV4-3; cdr3_aa: CASSQGGGSHEQYF
j_call: TRBJ1-1; v_call: TRBV20-1; cdr3_aa: CSTGSTEAFF
j_call: TRBJ2-2; v_call: TRBV21-1; cdr3_aa: CASSKGWRGGAWNTGELFF
j_call: TRBJ2-4; v_call: TRBV5-6; cdr3_aa: CASSSRAGLSKNIQYF
j_call: TRBJ2-1; v_call: TRBV10-3; cdr3_aa: CAISEGPSGGAVRNEQFF
j_call: TRBJ2-7; v_call: TRBV14; cdr3_aa: CASSHRLGAGTSGGGYSYEQYF
j_call: TRBJ1-2; v_call: TRBV3-1/TRBV3-2; cdr3_aa: CASSQEGALYGYTF
j_call: TRBJ1-4; v_call: TRBV4-1; cdr3_aa: CASSQDQGAFEKLFF
j_call: TRBJ2-3; v_call: TRBV19; cdr3_aa: CASSPRGVSTDTQYF
j_call: TRBJ2-5; v_call: TRBV7-8; cdr3_aa: CASSPIAGAYQETQYF
j_call: TRBJ2-5; v_call: TRBV27; cdr3_aa: CASSLWGGPAQETQYF
j_call: TRBJ2-5; v_call: TRBV6-2/TRBV6-3; cdr3_aa: CASSRLAGAGKETQYF
j_call: TRBJ2-2; v_call: TRBV5-1; cdr3_aa: CASSLGLANPGELFF
j_call: TRBJ1-3; v_call: TRBV7-9; cdr3_aa: CASSLVLNTIYF
j_call: TRBJ2-7; v_call: TRBV5-1; cdr3_aa: CASSVGMGLAFEQYF
j_call: TRBJ1-4; v_call: TRBV6-5; cdr3_aa: CASSIQGATNEKLFF
j_call: TRBJ1-4; v_call: TRBV7-6; cdr3_aa: CASSFSTTNEKLFF